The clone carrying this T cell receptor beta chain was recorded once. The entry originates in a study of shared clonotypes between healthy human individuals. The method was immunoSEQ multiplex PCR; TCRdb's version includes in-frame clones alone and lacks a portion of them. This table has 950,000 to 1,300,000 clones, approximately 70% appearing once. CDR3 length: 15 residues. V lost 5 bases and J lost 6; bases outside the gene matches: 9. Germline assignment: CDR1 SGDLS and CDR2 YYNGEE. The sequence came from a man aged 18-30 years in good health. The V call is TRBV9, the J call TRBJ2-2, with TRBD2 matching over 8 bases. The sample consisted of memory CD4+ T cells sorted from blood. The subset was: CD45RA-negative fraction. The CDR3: CASRPQTGGSGELFF. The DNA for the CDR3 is TGTGCCAGCAGACCCCAAACGGGAGGGTCCGGGGAGCTGTTTTTT.